The rows below give T cell receptor beta chains drawn from one sample of a study of blood T cell repertoires in COVID-19. Profiling relied on immunoSEQ multiplex PCR, and the TCRdb table lists in-frame clones only, not all of them. The profile shows approximately 210,000 clones, around 80% of them singletons. The source material was peripheral blood. The receptors were gathered from a woman aged 40 to 50 with acute or convalescent COVID-19. Both conserved end residues are part of each CDR3. A D gene is named only where the DNA matches it firmly. For some rows the clone size is stated as once, few or many, or as a class when expanded; others skip it.

CDR3aa	CDR3nt	abundance	d_gene	v_gene	j_gene
CASSFLAALYNEQFF	TGTGCCAGCAGTTTTCTAGCGGCGTTATACAATGAGCAGTTCTTC	NA	TRBD2	TRBV11-2	TRBJ2-1
CASSSGTGGSGNEQFF	TGTGCCAGCAGTTCCGGGACAGGGGGATCGGGCAATGAGCAGTTCTTC	NA	TRBD1	TRBV5-5	TRBJ2-1
CASSQDLVAGSAGFEQFF	TGCGCCAGCAGCCAAGATTTAGTAGCGGGAAGTGCAGGATTTGAGCAGTTCTTC	NA	TRBD2	TRBV4-3	TRBJ2-1
CASSLGQGATGELFF	TGCGCCAGCAGCCTGGGACAGGGGGCGACCGGGGAGCTGTTTTTT	few	TRBD1	TRBV4-1	TRBJ2-2
CASSSALGGRGTDTQYF	TGTGCCAGCAGCTCAGCATTAGGGGGGAGGGGGACAGATACGCAGTATTTT	NA	NA	TRBV7-6	TRBJ2-3
CASSLASPSSYNEQFF	TGTGCCAGCAGCTTAGCGTCGCCGAGCTCCTACAATGAGCAGTTCTTC	NA	NA	TRBV7-7	TRBJ2-1
CASSVLAGVYEQYF	TGTGCCAGCAGCGTTCTAGCGGGAGTCTACGAGCAGTACTTC	NA	TRBD2	TRBV3-1/TRBV3-2	TRBJ2-7
CAWSDETGPGTF	TGTGCCTGGAGCGACGAGACAGGGCCTGGGACCTTC	NA	TRBD1	TRBV30	TRBJ1-2
CAWNFANRRGTEAFF	TGTGCCTGGAATTTCGCAAACAGGCGGGGCACTGAAGCTTTCTTT	NA	NA	TRBV30	TRBJ1-1
CASSLNPESNYGYTF	TGTGCCAGCAGCTTAAACCCGGAGAGTAACTATGGCTACACCTTC	NA	NA	TRBV7-3	TRBJ1-2
CASSSWTSGTDTQYF	TGTGCCAGCAGCTCCTGGACTAGCGGCACAGATACGCAGTATTTT	many	TRBD2	TRBV7-9	TRBJ2-3
CASSQDFRDNEQFF	TGTGCCAGCAGCCAAGATTTCCGGGACAATGAGCAGTTCTTC	NA	NA	TRBV14	TRBJ2-1
CASSLDWLAAPEQFF	TGCGCCAGCAGCTTGGATTGGCTAGCGGCCCCCGAGCAGTTCTTC	NA	TRBD2	TRBV5-1	TRBJ2-1
CASNTGTGGSEQFF	TGTGCCAGTAACACCGGGACAGGGGGAAGCGAGCAGTTCTTC	NA	TRBD1	TRBV19	TRBJ2-1
CASRDRVSEQYF	TGTGCCAGTAGGGACAGGGTGAGTGAGCAGTACTTC	NA	TRBD1	TRBV19	TRBJ2-7
CASSLEFRVTRKGEQFF	TGCGCCAGCAGCTTGGAGTTCCGGGTGACTAGGAAAGGTGAGCAGTTCTTC	NA	NA	TRBV5-1	TRBJ2-1
CASSPLEAGSTEAFF	TGTGCCAGCTCACCACTCGAAGCAGGATCCACTGAAGCTTTCTTT	NA	NA	TRBV18	TRBJ1-1
CATSRGYNTEAFF	TGTGCCACCAGCAGAGGTTATAACACTGAAGCTTTCTTT	NA	NA	TRBV15	TRBJ1-1
CASSVTGGMLGNEQFF	TGTGCCAGCAGCGTGACAGGGGGCATGCTTGGAAATGAGCAGTTCTTC	NA	TRBD1	TRBV9	TRBJ2-1
CSVEGGGARQFF	TGCAGCGTTGAGGGCGGGGGGGCCCGGCAGTTCTTC	NA	TRBD2	TRBV29-1	TRBJ2-1
CASSSTRLAGSGNEQFF	TGCGCCAGCAGCTCAACGCGACTAGCGGGAAGTGGCAATGAGCAGTTCTTC	NA	TRBD2	TRBV5-1	TRBJ2-1
CASSLYWTGGLASNQPQHF	TGTGCCAGCAGTTTATACTGGACAGGGGGATTGGCGAGCAATCAGCCCCAGCATTTT	NA	TRBD1	TRBV28	TRBJ1-5
CASSLPVGQGMARSYEQYF	TGTGCCAGCTCCCTTCCTGTGGGGCAGGGAATGGCTAGATCCTACGAGCAGTACTTC	NA	NA	TRBV18	TRBJ2-7
CASSIGAGEYEQYF	TGTGCCAGTAGTATCGGAGCGGGAGAGTACGAGCAGTACTTC	NA	TRBD2	TRBV19	TRBJ2-7
CASSARDRGTEKLFF	TGTGCCAGCAGTGCCCGGGACAGGGGGACCGAAAAACTGTTTTTT	NA	TRBD1	TRBV25-1	TRBJ1-4
CASSEGTGGANEKLFF	TGTGCCAGCAGTGAAGGGACAGGGGGCGCGAATGAAAAACTGTTTTTT	few	TRBD1	TRBV6-1	TRBJ1-4
CASSIGDRTGTYNEQFF	TGTGCCAGTAGTATAGGGGACAGGACAGGGACCTACAATGAGCAGTTCTTC	NA	TRBD1	TRBV19	TRBJ2-1
CSVDFLRGNTNYGYTF	TGCAGCGTTGACTTTCTCCGGGGTAACACTAACTATGGCTACACCTTC	once	NA	TRBV29-1	TRBJ1-2
CASSSRGETQYF	TGTGCCAGTAGTTCCCGGGGAGAGACCCAGTACTTC	NA	NA	TRBV19	TRBJ2-5